This T cell receptor beta chain was recovered during a study of CD8 T cells in Susac syndrome (dated by TCRdb to between 2019 and 2020). Some background on the complete study: The study used repertoire sequencing to test whether antigen drove CD8+ T cell activation and differentiation in Susac syndrome.

Broader findings and caveats from the paper: The study acknowledged that relatively few individuals were included in the TCR sequencing and HLA analysis.

High-throughput TCR beta sequencing profiled peripheral blood CD8+ and CD4+ T cells from healthy donors, Susac syndrome patients and multiple sclerosis patients. The multiple sclerosis controls were treatment-naive patients whose relapsing-remitting disease, either stable or active, fulfilled the revised McDonald criteria. Bulk CD8+ and CD4+ T cells were purified magnetically by negative isolation, whereas CD8+ TEMRA cells were enriched by FACS. Blood was drawn into EDTA tubes, processed within 24 hours, and PBMCs were isolated by density gradient centrifugation. PBMCs intended for TCR sequencing were cryopreserved in liquid nitrogen and thawed later in a water bath at 37 degrees C. The sorted or isolated CD4+, CD8+ and CD8+ TEMRA cells had a purity of 90% or higher. This clonotype has a single count. What antigen it recognizes has not been identified. No clone much larger than this one lies a single base away; base qualities are absent. One read amounts to weak evidence.

CDR1 and CDR2, per the germline V gene, are MNHNS and SASEGT. At the junction V is shortened by 3 bases and J by 7 bases, with 7 bases in between. The CDR3 measures 12 amino acids from cysteine to phenylalanine. The entry retains the CDR3 DNA only, 36 bases that are in frame from base 1. RNA was extracted using the RNeasy kit, and about 0.45 to 1 ug of the RNA was reverse transcribed with random hexamers. TCR beta CDR3 regions were amplified with the immunoSEQ multiplex PCR assay covering 54 Vbeta and 13 Jbeta segments. To correct PCR amplification bias, a synthetic template baseline was used for both primer optimization and computational correction. The authors processed their data as follows. Reads were assigned to V, D and J genes according to IMGT and analyzed in immunoSEQ Analyzer, with only productive sequences retained. Clonality was computed as one minus Shannon entropy normalized by log2 of the number of productive unique sequences. For each patient and control, public and private clones were evaluated among the 100 most prevalent clones. A clone was defined as Susac-specific if it was absent from the healthy and MS cohorts, from 1052 published viral clones and from other ImmuneACCESS disease sequences. In-frame beta chains were kept once TCRdb had trimmed the public reads at Q25 with fastp and called clones with MiXCR. Here each entry gathers all rows of one CDR3 protein and keeps the most common genes and DNA. These V and J calls rely on TCRdb rather than the paper's analysis. This sample has 300,000 or so distinct CDR3 sequences in its table, and about 91% of those were observed once. Clones ranked in the top ten supply roughly 0.059% of the sample.

Material: CD4+ T cells from PBMCs. The TCR comes from a human donor with multiple sclerosis. The rearranged chain carries TRBV6-1 and TRBJ1-5; no D segment can be confidently identified. The CDR3 amino acid sequence is: CASSDLGQPQHF. The nucleotides are TGTGCCAGCAGTGATCTGGGGCAGCCCCAGCATTTT.